A single sample gave rise to the 27 T cell receptor beta chains below, sequenced in a study of cytomegalovirus exposure and HLA in healthy donors. PCR involved 60 Vbeta and 13 Jbeta primers. Sequenced by immunoSEQ multiplex PCR; TCRdb stores in-frame clones only, minus some. The sample contains under 200,000 clones, 68% of which appear only once. The sample was PBMCs. All receptors derive from a man aged 50 to 60 in good health and CMV-seronegative.

The genes are TRBV5-4 and TRBJ1-1, with TRBD1 identical over 9 bases. The ends lost 6 bases at V and 8 bases at J; junction bases unmatched: 11. The length of the CDR3 is 14 residues. Germline V gene data show CDR1 as SGHNT and CDR2 as YYREEE (reference sequence). CDR3 nucleotide sequence: TGTGCCAGCAACACCGGGACAGGGCTATTGGAAGCTTTCTTT. Its translation is CASNTGTGLLEAFF. The variable domain in full, completed from reference TRBV5-4 and TRBJ1-1, reads ETGVTQSPTHLIKTRGQQVTLRCSSQSGHNTVSWYQQALGQGPQFIFQYYREEENGRGNFPPRFSGLQFPNYSSELNVNALELDDSALYLCASNTGTGLLEAFFGQGTRLTVV.

CDR3 coding DNA: TGTGCCAGCAGCTTAATACAGGGGGCGAGCAATCAGCCCCAGCATTTT. Translated, it gives CASSLIQGASNQPQHF. This chain uses TRBV7-8 with TRBJ1-5; 9 nucleotides align to TRBD1. Germline CDR1 SGHVS, CDR2 FQNEAQ. The V and J ends lost 2 bases and 1 base, in that order; junction bases with no gene match: 3. The CDR3 has 16 residues.

The rearrangement uses TRBV15 and TRBJ1-6; 9 nucleotides line up with TRBD1. The CDR3 runs 18 residues. The V gene's germline CDR1 is LNHNV and CDR2 YYDKDF (reference sequence). The J segment lost 7 bases and the V segment lost 0 bases, leaving 10 bases of the junction unmatched. The CDR3: CATSRDLTSGTGNSPLHF. Written as DNA, the CDR3 is TGTGCCACCAGCAGAGACCTGACCTCCGGGACAGGGAATTCACCCCTCCACTTT.

The gene calls are TRBV28 and TRBJ1-1, with D maybe TRBD1 (5 bases). CDR3 size: 12 residues. Trimming removed 3 bases at V and 5 bases at J, with 7 bases between. Germline CDR1 MDHEN, CDR2 SYDVKM. The CDR3 here is CASSFRETEAFF. The CDR3 nucleotides are TGTGCCAGCAGTTTCAGGGAAACTGAAGCTTTCTTT.

V gene TRBV27 combines with J gene TRBJ1-5, with D perhaps TRBD1 (5 bases). The length of the CDR3 is 16 residues. CDR1 MNHEY and CDR2 SMNVEV come from the germline V gene (reference sequence). Trimming left V 5 bases short and J 7 bases short, with 21 bases between. The CDR3 is CASSPPFRRGGQPQHF. The CDR3 DNA is TGTGCCAGCAGTCCCCCATTTCGAAGGGGTGGGCAGCCCCAGCATTTT.

This clone has more than one count but fewer than ten. The chain combines TRBV10-3 with TRBJ1-1; D gene ambiguous. CDR1 ENHRY and CDR2 SYGVKD come from the germline V gene. The CDR3 spans 11 residues. V gave up 7 bases and J gave up 8 bases, with 11 bases separating them. The CDR3 loop reads CAIKEGSEAFF. CDR3 nucleotide sequence: TGTGCCATCAAGGAGGGTTCCGAAGCTTTCTTT.

The gene calls are TRBV14 and TRBJ1-2, with D unclear. The CDR3 is 13 residues long. Germline values: CDR1 SGHDN, CDR2 FVKESK. Trimming pared 2 bases from V and 8 bases from J, leaving 12 bases between. CDR3 sequence: CASSQPNRHGYTF. The CDR3 DNA reads TGTGCCAGCAGCCAACCGAATCGACACGGCTACACCTTC.

This clone was detected only a few times. The V and J genes are TRBV5-6 and TRBJ2-5, with TRBD1 matching over 8 bases. The last part of the DNA fits TRBJ2-7 better; the J call may be wrong. There are 16 residues in the CDR3. Germline assignment: CDR1 SGHDT and CDR2 YYEEEE. For the CDR3, the DNA is TGTGCCAGCAGCTTGAGGGGGACAGGTCATCATTACGAGCAGTACTTC. It yields the protein CASSLRGTGHHYEQYF.

The chain links TRBV19 to TRBJ2-7, with 7 bases matching TRBD2. V shed 4 bases, J shed 2 bases, and the junction held 11 bases outside the gene matches. The germline V gene encodes CDR1 LNHDA and CDR2 SQIVND (reference sequence). The CDR3 length is 16 residues. CDR3 nucleotides: TGTGCCAGTAGTAGGGGGGGAGGGGTCAACCCCTACGAGCAGTACTTC. Its protein is CASSRGGGVNPYEQYF.

This rearrangement joins TRBV28 to TRBJ2-3, with 9 nucleotides matching TRBD1. Trimming at V came to 10 bases and at J to 3 bases, leaving 8 bases not matched to a gene. This CDR3 is built from 14 residues. Germline loops: CDR1 MDHEN, CDR2 SYDVKM. The CDR3 DNA sequence: TGTGCCACTTCCGACAGGGGGAGAACAGATACGCAGTATTTT. The encoded protein is CATSDRGRTDTQYF. Filled out from reference TRBV28 and TRBJ2-3, the complete variable domain reads DVKVTQSSRYLVKRTGEKVFLECVQDMDHENMFWYRQDPGLGLRLIYFSYDVKMKEKGDIPEGYSVSREKKERFSLILESASTNQTSMYLCATSDRGRTDTQYFGPGTRLTVL.

This clone was counted between two and nine times. V is TRBV18 and J is TRBJ1-4; 7 nucleotides agree with TRBD1. With V trimmed by 4 bases and J by 7 bases, 6 bases remained unmatched. Per the germline V gene, CDR1 is KGHSH and CDR2 is LQKENI. This CDR3 contains 14 residues. CDR3 nucleotides: TGTGCCAGCTCACGACAGGGACAAGCTGAAAAACTGTTTTTT. Translated, it gives CASSRQGQAEKLFF.

The V call is TRBV25-1, the J call TRBJ2-1, with D perhaps TRBD1 (5 bases). CDR3 length equals 13 residues. CDR1 MGHDK and CDR2 SYGVNS come from the germline V gene. V lost 10 bases to trimming and J lost 0 bases, with 10 bases between them. The CDR3 nucleotides are TGTGCCACGCGACAGAGCTCCTACAATGAGCAGTTCTTC. Amino acid sequence: CATRQSSYNEQFF.

This clone has only one observation. The chain has TRBV28 and TRBJ1-2, with TRBD1 identical over 7 bases. Germline CDR1 MDHEN, CDR2 SYDVKM. The CDR3 has 16 residues. The V and J ends lost 4 bases and 2 bases, in that order; junction bases with no gene match: 10. The CDR3 coding sequence is TGTGCCAGCAGTTCAAATGGGGACAGACTGAACTATGGCTACACCTTC. Encoded protein: CASSSNGDRLNYGYTF.

This rearrangement joins TRBV5-6 to TRBJ1-4; tentative D call: TRBD1 (6 bases). The V end was cut by 4 bases, the J end by 6 bases, with 19 bases between. CDR1 is SGHDT and CDR2 is YYEEEE in the germline V gene. This CDR3 is 16 amino acids long. CDR3: CASSPFDRPADEKLFF. DNA for the CDR3: TGTGCCAGCAGCCCTTTCGACAGGCCGGCGGATGAAAAACTGTTTTTT.

The sample holds a few counts of this clone. The chain is built from TRBV10-3 and TRBJ1-5; TRBD1 aligns across 10 bases. The CDR3 has 17 amino acids. Germline CDR1 reads ENHRY; CDR2 reads SYGVKD. V gave up 3 bases and J gave up 4 bases; unmatched junction bases: 9. CDR3 sequence (DNA): TGTGCCATCAGTGACCCCGTAGACAGGGGGCATAATCAGCCCCAGCATTTT. This sequence encodes CAISDPVDRGHNQPQHF.

The chain links TRBV7-2 to TRBJ2-5; TRBD1 matches at 10 bases. Germline lookup yields CDR1 SGHTA and CDR2 FQGNSA. The CDR3 has 14 residues. The ends lost 1 base at V and 6 bases at J; junction bases unmatched: 2. The chain's CDR3 is CASSLGDRGQTQYF. The CDR3 bases are TGTGCCAGCAGCTTAGGGGACAGGGGACAGACCCAGTACTTC.

There are a few counts of this clone. The V call is TRBV4-2, the J call TRBJ1-1; D is possibly TRBD1 (5 bases). This CDR3 has 15 amino acids. V lost 0 bases to trimming and J lost 6 bases, with 14 bases between them. CDR1 LGHNA and CDR2 YNFKEQ come from the germline V gene. CDR3 sequence: CASSQEAGSRAEAFF. CDR3 bases: TGTGCCAGCAGCCAAGAGGCAGGGTCTCGCGCTGAAGCTTTCTTT.

The V call is TRBV5-1, the J call TRBJ2-1, with TRBD1 matching over 12 bases. The junction had 0 bases not matched to a gene; V was cut back by 0 bases and J by 2 bases. The V gene's germline CDR1 is SGHRS and CDR2 YFSETQ. This CDR3 contains 16 residues. CDR3 in amino acids: CASSLGDRGPYNEQFF. Here the CDR3 DNA reads TGCGCCAGCAGCTTGGGGGACAGGGGGCCCTACAATGAGCAGTTCTTC.

J is TRBJ1-2 and V is TRBV7-2, with TRBD1 identical over 8 bases. V lost 5 bases to trimming and J lost 7 bases; unmatched junction nucleotides: 6. The CDR3 has 13 residues. From germline, CDR1 is SGHTA and CDR2 FQGNSA. Written as DNA, the CDR3 is TGTGCCAGCAGCGGCGGGACAGGTGGTGGCTACACCTTC. This codes for CASSGGTGGGYTF. The whole variable domain, filled in from reference TRBV7-2 and TRBJ1-2, reads GAGVSQSPSNKVTEKGKDVELRCDPISGHTALYWYRQSLGQGLEFLIYFQGNSAPDKSGLPSDRFSAERTGGSVSTLTIQRTQQEDSAVYLCASSGGTGGGYTFGSGTRLTVV.

J is TRBJ1-2 and V is TRBV7-9; no definite D call. Germline lookup yields CDR1 SEHNR and CDR2 FQNEAQ (reference sequence). This CDR3 region has 14 residues. V was trimmed by 4 bases and J by 4 bases, leaving 13 bases between them. CDR3 residues: CASSSDTLSYGYTF. In DNA form, the CDR3 reads TGTGCCAGCAGCTCCGACACCCTTAGCTATGGCTACACCTTC.

The J gene is TRBJ1-5, the V gene TRBV5-1, with 9 bases aligning to TRBD1. J lost 7 bases, V lost 5 bases, and 7 bases had no gene match. The CDR3 has 14 amino acids. In germline, CDR1 is SGHRS, CDR2 YFSETQ. The CDR3 is CASSSTGGRQPQHF. The CDR3 DNA reads TGCGCCAGCAGTTCGACAGGGGGAAGACAGCCCCAGCATTTT.

This clone was found a few times. The gene calls are TRBV10-3 and TRBJ1-1; perhaps TRBD1 as D (6 bases). CDR1 and CDR2 from the germline V gene are ENHRY and SYGVKD. The CDR3 consists of 15 residues. With 4 bases removed from V and 0 bases from J, the gap between germline ends came to 12 bases. The CDR3: CAISAIGQLNTEAFF. CDR3 sequence (DNA): TGTGCCATCAGTGCAATAGGACAGCTGAACACTGAAGCTTTCTTT.

The gene calls are TRBV10-3 and TRBJ2-7; the D gene is possibly TRBD1 (5 bases). The ends were cut back, 6 bases at V and 1 base at J, with 10 bases in the middle. This CDR3 has 13 amino acids. From germline, CDR1 is ENHRY and CDR2 SYGVKD. The CDR3, as DNA: TGTGCCATCAGCCCAACAGGTTCCTACGAGCAGTACTTC. Translating it yields CAISPTGSYEQYF.

This clone was seen more than once but under ten times. V gene TRBV4-1 combines with J gene TRBJ1-2; TRBD1 matches at 7 bases. V was clipped by 1 base and J by 2 bases; unmatched bases: 1. CDR3 length equals 14 residues. The germline V gene has CDR1 MGHRA and CDR2 YSYEKL. The CDR3 here is CASSQVTGNYGYTF. The DNA for the CDR3 is TGCGCCAGCAGCCAAGTGACAGGGAACTATGGCTACACCTTC.

This clone appeared a few times. V and J are TRBV9 and TRBJ2-5, with 7 bases lining up with TRBD1. The germline V gene encodes CDR1 SGDLS and CDR2 YYNGEE. The CDR3 is made up of 10 amino acids. The CDR3 spells CGQGQETQYF. The CDR3 DNA follows: TGTGGACAGGGACAAGAGACCCAGTACTTC.

The chain joins TRBV19 to TRBJ1-1; weak D call: TRBD1 (6 bases). V lost 1 base and J 5 bases, leaving 14 bases between the germline ends. Looked up from germline, CDR1 is LNHDA and CDR2 is SQIVND (reference sequence). The CDR3 covers 15 residues. This CDR3 reads CASSIGAGVRTEAFF. Written as DNA, the CDR3 is TGTGCCAGTAGTATAGGGGCAGGGGTTAGGACTGAAGCTTTCTTT.

This rearrangement joins TRBV28 to TRBJ1-2; D perhaps matches TRBD1 (5 bases). Trimming took 5 bases from V and 3 from J, leaving 19 bases between them. The CDR3 contains 16 residues. Germline lookup yields CDR1 MDHEN and CDR2 SYDVKM. The CDR3 bases are TGTGCCAGCAGTACCCATCCAGGGTCCGCTCACTATGGCTACACCTTC. Its protein product is CASSTHPGSAHYGYTF.